This entry features one T cell receptor delta chain sequence. Antigen unknown. This entry belongs to a study of Vδ1+ human thymocytes. RNA was extracted from the cells and then reverse transcribed. CDR3 amplicons came from multiplex PCR with pooled V-gene forward and constant-region reverse primers. TCRdb processed the multiplex PCR reads again with the CATT caller. Altogether more than 50,000 delta-chain clones are present, 15% to 20% being singletons, with the ten largest covering roughly 0.5%. After alphabeta T cell depletion, CD3+ Vdelta1+ Vdelta2- thymocytes were sorted. Study findings and constraints: Thymic TRG and TRD repertoires appeared highly polyclonal, with Gaussian CDR3 length distributions. Donors shared many TRG clonotypes but few TRD clonotypes.

Germline lookup yields CDR1 TSWWSYY and CDR2 QGS. This CDR3 spans 15 amino acids. V was pared by 5 bases and J by 0 bases, with 13 bases between. The clonotype was recovered from a boy under three years old who had congenital heart surgery. The sequencing sample was made of Vdelta1+ gamma-delta thymocytes from the thymus. As to subset: FACS-sorted CD3+ TCRalphabeta- TCRVdelta1+ TCRVdelta2- thymocytes. V and J are TRDV1 and TRDJ1; D is perhaps TRDD3 (6 bases). In nucleotides, the CDR3 is TGTGCTCTTGGGCCTCTGGGGATGTACACCGATAAACTCATCTTT. This translates into CALGPLGMYTDKLIF.